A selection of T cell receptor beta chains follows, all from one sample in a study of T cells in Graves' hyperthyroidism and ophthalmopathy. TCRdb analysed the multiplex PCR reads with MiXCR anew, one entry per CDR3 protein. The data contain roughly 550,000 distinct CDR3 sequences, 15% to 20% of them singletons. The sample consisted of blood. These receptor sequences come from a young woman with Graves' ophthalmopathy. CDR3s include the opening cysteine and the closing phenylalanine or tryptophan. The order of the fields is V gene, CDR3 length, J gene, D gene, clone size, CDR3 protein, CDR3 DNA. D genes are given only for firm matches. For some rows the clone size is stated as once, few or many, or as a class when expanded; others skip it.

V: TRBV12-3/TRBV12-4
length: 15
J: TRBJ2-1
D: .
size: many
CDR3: CASTHRFSSYNEQFF
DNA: TGTGCCAGCACTCACCGATTTAGCTCCTACAATGAGCAGTTCTTC

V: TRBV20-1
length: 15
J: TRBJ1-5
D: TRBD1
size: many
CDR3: CSATKTGAQLGPQHF
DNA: TGCAGTGCAACGAAGACAGGGGCACAACTAGGGCCCCAGCATTTT

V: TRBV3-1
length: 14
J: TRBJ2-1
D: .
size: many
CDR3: CASSPGQNNNEQFF
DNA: TGTGCCAGCAGCCCAGGACAGAATAACAATGAGCAGTTCTTC

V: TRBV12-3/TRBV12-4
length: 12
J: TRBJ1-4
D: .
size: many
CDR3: CASTFQNEKLFF
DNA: TGTGCCAGCACATTTCAGAATGAAAAACTGTTTTTT

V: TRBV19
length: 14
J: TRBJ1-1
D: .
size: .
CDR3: CASTPGRVNTEAFF
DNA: TGTGCCAGTACCCCGGGCAGGGTGAACACTGAAGCTTTCTTT

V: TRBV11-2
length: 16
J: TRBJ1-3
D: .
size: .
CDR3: CVSSAPWAASGNTIYF
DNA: TGTGTCAGCAGCGCCCCGTGGGCAGCCTCTGGAAACACCATATATTTT

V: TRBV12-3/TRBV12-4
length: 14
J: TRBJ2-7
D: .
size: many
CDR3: CASSLRAPGAEQYF
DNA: TGTGCCAGCAGTCTCCGAGCCCCTGGGGCCGAGCAGTACTTC

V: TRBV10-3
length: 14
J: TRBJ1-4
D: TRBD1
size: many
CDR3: CAIRMGQGIEKLFF
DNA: TGTGCCATCAGGATGGGACAGGGGATAGAAAAACTGTTTTTT

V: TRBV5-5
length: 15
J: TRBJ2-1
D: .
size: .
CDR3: CASSLYQGGDNEQFF
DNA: TGTGCCAGCAGCCTATACCAGGGGGGCGACAATGAGCAGTTCTTC

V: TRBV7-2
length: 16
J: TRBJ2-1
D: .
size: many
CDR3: CASKLTSGSSYNEQFF
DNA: TGTGCCAGCAAGCTTACATCGGGGTCCTCCTACAATGAGCAGTTCTTC

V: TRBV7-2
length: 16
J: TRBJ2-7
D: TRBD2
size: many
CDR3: CASSWGLAGGDYEQYF
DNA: TGTGCCAGCAGCTGGGGACTAGCGGGGGGGGACTACGAGCAGTACTTC

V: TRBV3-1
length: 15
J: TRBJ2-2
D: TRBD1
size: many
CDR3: CASSHRGQVSGELFF
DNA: TGTGCCAGCAGCCATCGAGGACAGGTTTCCGGGGAGCTGTTTTTT

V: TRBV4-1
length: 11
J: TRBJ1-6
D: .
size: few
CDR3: CASSHNSPLHF
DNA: TGCGCCAGCAGCCACAATTCACCCCTCCACTTT

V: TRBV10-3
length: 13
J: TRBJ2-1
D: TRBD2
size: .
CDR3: CAIREREGGEQFF
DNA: TGTGCCATCAGGGAGCGGGAGGGGGGCGAGCAGTTCTTC

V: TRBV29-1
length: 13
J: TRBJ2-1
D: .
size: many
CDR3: CSVETFSYNEQFF
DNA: TGCAGCGTTGAAACGTTCTCCTACAATGAGCAGTTCTTC

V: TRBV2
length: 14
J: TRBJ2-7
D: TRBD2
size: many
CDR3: CASSLGLPDNEQYF
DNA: TGTGCCAGCAGCTTGGGACTACCTGATAACGAGCAGTACTTC

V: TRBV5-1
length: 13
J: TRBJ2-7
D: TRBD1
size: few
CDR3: CASSLTGPSEQYF
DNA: TGCGCCAGCAGTTTGACAGGGCCCTCCGAGCAGTACTTC

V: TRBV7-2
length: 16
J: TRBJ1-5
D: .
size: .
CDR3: CASSHHGRTSNQPQHF
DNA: TGTGCCAGCAGCCACCACGGGAGGACTAGCAATCAGCCCCAGCATTTT

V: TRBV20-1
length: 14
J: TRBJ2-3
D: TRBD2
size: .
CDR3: CSAQTSGMGDTQYF
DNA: TGCAGTGCTCAGACTAGCGGGATGGGGGATACGCAGTATTTT

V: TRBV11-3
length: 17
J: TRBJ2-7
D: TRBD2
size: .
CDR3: CASSLSALAGDFYEQYF
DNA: TGTGCCAGCAGCTTAAGTGCCCTAGCGGGGGATTTCTACGAGCAGTACTTC

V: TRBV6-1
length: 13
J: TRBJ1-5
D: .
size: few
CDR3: CASREQAIQPQHF
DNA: TGTGCCAGCAGGGAACAGGCTATCCAGCCCCAGCATTTT

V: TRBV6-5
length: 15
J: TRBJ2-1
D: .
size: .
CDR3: CASSYEGADYNEQFF
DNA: TGTGCCAGCAGTTACGAAGGGGCAGATTACAATGAGCAGTTCTTC

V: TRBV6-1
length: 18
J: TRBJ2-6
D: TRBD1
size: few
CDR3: CASSELMAGGFGANVLTF
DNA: TGTGCCAGCAGTGAATTAATGGCAGGGGGCTTCGGGGCCAACGTCCTGACTTTC

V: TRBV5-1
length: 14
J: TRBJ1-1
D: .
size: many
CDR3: CASSLEGLNTEAFF
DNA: TGCGCCAGCAGCTTGGAGGGGTTGAACACTGAAGCTTTCTTT

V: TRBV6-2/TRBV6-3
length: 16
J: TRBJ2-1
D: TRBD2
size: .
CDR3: CASSYLAALAHNEQFF
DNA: TGTGCCAGCAGTTACCTAGCGGCCTTGGCCCACAATGAGCAGTTCTTC

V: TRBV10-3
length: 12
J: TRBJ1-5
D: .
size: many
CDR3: CAISGENQPQHF
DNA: TGTGCCATCAGTGGGGAAAATCAGCCCCAGCATTTT

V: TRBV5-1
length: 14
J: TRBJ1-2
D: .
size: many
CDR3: CASSLEDGDYGYTF
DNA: TGCGCCAGCAGCTTGGAGGATGGGGACTATGGCTACACCTTC

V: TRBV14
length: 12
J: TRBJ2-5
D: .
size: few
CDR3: CASSLTGTTQYF
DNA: TGTGCCAGCAGCCTGACGGGGACGACCCAGTACTTC

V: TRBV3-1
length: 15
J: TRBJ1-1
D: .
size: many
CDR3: CASSEDVSMNTEAFF
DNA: TGTGCCAGCAGCGAGGACGTATCCATGAACACTGAAGCTTTCTTT

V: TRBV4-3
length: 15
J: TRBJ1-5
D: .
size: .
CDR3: CASSQRYGSNQPQHF
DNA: TGCGCCAGCAGCCAAAGGTACGGTTCCAATCAGCCCCAGCATTTT

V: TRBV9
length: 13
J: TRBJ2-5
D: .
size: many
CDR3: CASSVGVQETQYF
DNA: TGTGCCAGCAGCGTGGGAGTTCAAGAGACCCAGTACTTC

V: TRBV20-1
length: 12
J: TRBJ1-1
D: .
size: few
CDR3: CSARGHSPEAFF
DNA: TGCAGTGCTAGGGGGCATTCCCCTGAAGCTTTCTTT

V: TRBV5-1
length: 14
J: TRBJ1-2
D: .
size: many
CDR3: CASSLDNRDYGYTF
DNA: TGCGCCAGCAGCTTGGATAACAGGGACTATGGCTACACCTTC

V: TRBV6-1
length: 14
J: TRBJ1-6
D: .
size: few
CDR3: CASSDHEGGSPLHF
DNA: TGTGCCAGCAGTGACCACGAGGGGGGCTCACCCCTCCACTTT

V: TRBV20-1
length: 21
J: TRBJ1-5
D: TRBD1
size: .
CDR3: CSARPYKIGTGREGSNQPQHF
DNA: TGCAGTGCTAGACCTTACAAGATCGGGACAGGGAGGGAAGGTAGCAATCAGCCCCAGCATTTT

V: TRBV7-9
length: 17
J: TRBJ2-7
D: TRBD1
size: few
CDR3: CASSPPLDRGLSYEQYF
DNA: TGTGCCAGCAGCCCCCCTTTGGACAGGGGGCTTTCCTACGAGCAGTACTTC

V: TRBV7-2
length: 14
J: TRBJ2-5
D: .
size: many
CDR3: CASLTPGRGETQYF
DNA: TGTGCCAGCCTAACGCCGGGAAGGGGAGAGACCCAGTACTTC

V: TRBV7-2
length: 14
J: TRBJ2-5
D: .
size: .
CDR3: CASSLTWTRETQYF
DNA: TGTGCCAGCAGCTTAACATGGACCCGCGAGACCCAGTACTTC

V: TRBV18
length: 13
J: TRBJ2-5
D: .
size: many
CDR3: CASSPPVKETQYF
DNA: TGTGCCAGCTCACCACCAGTAAAAGAGACCCAGTACTTC

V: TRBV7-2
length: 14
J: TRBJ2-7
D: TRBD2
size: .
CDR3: CVSSLAGGTYEQYF
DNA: TGTGTCAGCAGCTTAGCGGGAGGGACCTACGAGCAGTACTTC

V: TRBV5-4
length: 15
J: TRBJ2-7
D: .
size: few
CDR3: CASSYTQATSYEQYF
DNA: TGTGCCAGCAGCTACACACAGGCTACCTCCTACGAGCAGTACTTC

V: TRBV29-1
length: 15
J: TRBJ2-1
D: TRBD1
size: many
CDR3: CSVEIAGGNYNEQFF
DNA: TGCAGCGTTGAAATTGCAGGGGGTAACTACAATGAGCAGTTCTTC

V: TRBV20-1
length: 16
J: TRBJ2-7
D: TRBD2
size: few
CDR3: CSARDRIAGGSYEQYF
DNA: TGCAGTGCTAGAGATCGAATAGCGGGAGGGTCCTACGAGCAGTACTTC

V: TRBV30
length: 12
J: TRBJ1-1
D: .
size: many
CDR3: CAWSMIRAEAFF
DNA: TGTGCCTGGAGTATGATCAGGGCTGAAGCTTTCTTT

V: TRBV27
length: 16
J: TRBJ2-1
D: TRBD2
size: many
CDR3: CASSHPGLAGGHEQFF
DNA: TGTGCCAGCAGTCACCCGGGACTAGCGGGGGGACATGAGCAGTTCTTC

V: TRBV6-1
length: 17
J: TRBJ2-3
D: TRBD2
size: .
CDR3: CANSEFGSGRFSDTQYF
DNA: TGTGCCAACAGTGAATTTGGTAGCGGGAGATTCTCAGATACGCAGTATTTT

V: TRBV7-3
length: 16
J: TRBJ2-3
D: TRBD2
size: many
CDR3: CASSVGVAGVGDTQYF
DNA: TGTGCCAGCAGCGTTGGAGTAGCGGGAGTGGGAGATACGCAGTATTTT

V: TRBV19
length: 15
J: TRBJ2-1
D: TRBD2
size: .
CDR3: CASSIAGGFYNEQFF
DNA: TGTGCCAGTAGTATAGCGGGAGGTTTTTACAATGAGCAGTTCTTC